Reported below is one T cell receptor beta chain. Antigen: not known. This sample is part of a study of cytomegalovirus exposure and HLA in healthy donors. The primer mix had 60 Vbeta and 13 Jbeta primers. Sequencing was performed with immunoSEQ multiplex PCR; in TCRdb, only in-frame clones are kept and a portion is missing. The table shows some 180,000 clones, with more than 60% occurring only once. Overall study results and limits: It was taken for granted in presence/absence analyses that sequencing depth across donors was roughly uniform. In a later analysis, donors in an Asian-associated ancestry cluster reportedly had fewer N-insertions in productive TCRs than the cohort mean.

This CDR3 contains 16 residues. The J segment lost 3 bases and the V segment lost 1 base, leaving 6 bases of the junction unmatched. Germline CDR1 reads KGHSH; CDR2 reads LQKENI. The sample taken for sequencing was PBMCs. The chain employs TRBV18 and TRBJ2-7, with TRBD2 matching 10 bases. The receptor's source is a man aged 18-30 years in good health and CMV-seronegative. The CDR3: CASSPLSASGSYEQYF. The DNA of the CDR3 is TGTGCCAGCTCACCACTCTCGGCTAGCGGGAGCTACGAGCAGTACTTC.